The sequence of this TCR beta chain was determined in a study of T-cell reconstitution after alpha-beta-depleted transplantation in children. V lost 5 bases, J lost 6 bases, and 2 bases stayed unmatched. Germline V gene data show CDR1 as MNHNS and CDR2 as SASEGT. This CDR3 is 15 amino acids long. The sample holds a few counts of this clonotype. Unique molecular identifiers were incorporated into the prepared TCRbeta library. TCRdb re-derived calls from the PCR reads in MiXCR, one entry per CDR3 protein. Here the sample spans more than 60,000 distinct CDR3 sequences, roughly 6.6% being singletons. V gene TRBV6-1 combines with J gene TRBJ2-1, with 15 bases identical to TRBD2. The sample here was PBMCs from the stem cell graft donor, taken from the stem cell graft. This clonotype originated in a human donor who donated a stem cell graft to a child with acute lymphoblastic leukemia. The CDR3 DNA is TGTGCCAGCAGTAGGACTAGCGGGAGGGCCAATGAGCAGTTCTTC. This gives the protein CASSRTSGRANEQFF.